This T cell receptor beta chain was profiled in a study of CD8+ T cells in alopecia areata. To note about this clone: Antigen unknown.

In each case, RNA was isolated and then reverse transcribed into cDNA as the sequencing template. Produced via immunoSEQ multiplex PCR; TCRdb's table is partial and in-frame only. The table includes approximately 110,000 clones, 56% detected once. Study-wide results and caveats: Especially in alopecia totalis/universalis, lesional scalp showed greater clonality than normal scalp did.

Germline loops: CDR1 MNHEY, CDR2 SMNVEV (reference sequence). CDR3 length: 14 residues. Treatment denoted: oral pan-JAK inhibitor, 5-10 mg twice daily. This sequence joins TRBV27 and TRBJ2-5, with 7 bases lining up with TRBD1. With the DNA end fitting TRBJ2-7 better, the J assignment may be wrong. The sequence was collected from a human donor with alopecia areata. The sample here was CD4+ T cells sorted from blood, taken at week 24, from a patient treated with tofacitinib. Here the CDR3 DNA reads TGTGCCAGCAGTTGGGCAGGGGGAAGCGGCGAGCAGTACTTC. Translation: CASSWAGGSGEQYF.